This T cell receptor (beta chain) was identified during a study of blood T cell repertoires in COVID-19. The CDR3 has 13 amino acids. The V gene lost 6 bases and the J gene lost 1 base, with 6 bases spanning the gap. CDR1 is SGHTA, CDR2 FQGNSA, per germline. The assay was immunoSEQ multiplex PCR, and TCRdb's table has in-frame clones only and misses some. The sample consists of nearly 50,000 clones, 86% of them appearing once. The chain is built from TRBV7-2 and TRBJ2-2; unclear D gene. The clonotype originates from a woman in her fifties or sixties with acute or convalescent COVID-19. The sample was peripheral blood. This CDR3 is CASSRQNTGELFF. The DNA of the CDR3 is TGTGCCAGCAGTAGACAGAACACCGGGGAGCTGTTTTTT.